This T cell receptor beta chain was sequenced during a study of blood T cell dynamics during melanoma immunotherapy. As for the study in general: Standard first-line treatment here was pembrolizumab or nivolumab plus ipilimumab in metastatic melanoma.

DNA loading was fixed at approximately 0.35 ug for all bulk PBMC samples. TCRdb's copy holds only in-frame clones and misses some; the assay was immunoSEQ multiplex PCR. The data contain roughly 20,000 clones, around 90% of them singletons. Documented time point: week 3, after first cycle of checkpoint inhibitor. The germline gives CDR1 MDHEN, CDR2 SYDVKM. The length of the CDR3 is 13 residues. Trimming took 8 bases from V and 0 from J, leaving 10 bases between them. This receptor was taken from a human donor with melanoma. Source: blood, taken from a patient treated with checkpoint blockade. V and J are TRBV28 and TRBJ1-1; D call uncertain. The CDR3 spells CASFPRLNTEAFF. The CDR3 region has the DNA TGTGCCAGCTTCCCTCGTCTGAACACTGAAGCTTTCTTT.